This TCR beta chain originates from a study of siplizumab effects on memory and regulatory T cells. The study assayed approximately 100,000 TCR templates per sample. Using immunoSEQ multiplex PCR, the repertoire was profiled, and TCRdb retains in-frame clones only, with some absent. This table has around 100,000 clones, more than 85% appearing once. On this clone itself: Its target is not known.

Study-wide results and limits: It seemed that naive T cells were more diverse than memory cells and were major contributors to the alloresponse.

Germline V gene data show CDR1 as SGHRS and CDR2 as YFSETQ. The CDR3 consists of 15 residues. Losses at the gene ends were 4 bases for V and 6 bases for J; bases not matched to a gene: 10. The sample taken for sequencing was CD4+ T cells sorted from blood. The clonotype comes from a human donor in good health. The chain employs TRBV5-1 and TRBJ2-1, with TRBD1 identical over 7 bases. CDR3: CASSQTGIPGNEQFF. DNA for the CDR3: TGCGCCAGCAGCCAGACAGGGATTCCAGGCAATGAGCAGTTCTTC.